This entry is about one T cell receptor (beta chain). Profiling relied on immunoSEQ multiplex PCR, and the TCRdb table lists in-frame clones only, not all of them. The sample has around 940,000 clones, approximately 76% seen once; the top ten hold about 1.5%. This specimen comes from a study of shared clonotypes between healthy human individuals. CDR1 is SGHRS and CDR2 is YFSETQ in the germline V gene. Trimming left V 1 base short and J 4 bases short, with 10 bases between. The CDR3 totals 14 residues. The receptor was derived from a man aged 18 to 29 in good health. The sequencing input was memory CD4+ T cells sorted from blood. Specified subset: CD45RA-negative fraction. J is TRBJ2-3 and V is TRBV5-1; D remains unclear. DNA for the CDR3: TGCGCCAGCAGCTTGTTGGCTGGATCAGATACGCAGTATTTT. Amino acid sequence: CASSLLAGSDTQYF.